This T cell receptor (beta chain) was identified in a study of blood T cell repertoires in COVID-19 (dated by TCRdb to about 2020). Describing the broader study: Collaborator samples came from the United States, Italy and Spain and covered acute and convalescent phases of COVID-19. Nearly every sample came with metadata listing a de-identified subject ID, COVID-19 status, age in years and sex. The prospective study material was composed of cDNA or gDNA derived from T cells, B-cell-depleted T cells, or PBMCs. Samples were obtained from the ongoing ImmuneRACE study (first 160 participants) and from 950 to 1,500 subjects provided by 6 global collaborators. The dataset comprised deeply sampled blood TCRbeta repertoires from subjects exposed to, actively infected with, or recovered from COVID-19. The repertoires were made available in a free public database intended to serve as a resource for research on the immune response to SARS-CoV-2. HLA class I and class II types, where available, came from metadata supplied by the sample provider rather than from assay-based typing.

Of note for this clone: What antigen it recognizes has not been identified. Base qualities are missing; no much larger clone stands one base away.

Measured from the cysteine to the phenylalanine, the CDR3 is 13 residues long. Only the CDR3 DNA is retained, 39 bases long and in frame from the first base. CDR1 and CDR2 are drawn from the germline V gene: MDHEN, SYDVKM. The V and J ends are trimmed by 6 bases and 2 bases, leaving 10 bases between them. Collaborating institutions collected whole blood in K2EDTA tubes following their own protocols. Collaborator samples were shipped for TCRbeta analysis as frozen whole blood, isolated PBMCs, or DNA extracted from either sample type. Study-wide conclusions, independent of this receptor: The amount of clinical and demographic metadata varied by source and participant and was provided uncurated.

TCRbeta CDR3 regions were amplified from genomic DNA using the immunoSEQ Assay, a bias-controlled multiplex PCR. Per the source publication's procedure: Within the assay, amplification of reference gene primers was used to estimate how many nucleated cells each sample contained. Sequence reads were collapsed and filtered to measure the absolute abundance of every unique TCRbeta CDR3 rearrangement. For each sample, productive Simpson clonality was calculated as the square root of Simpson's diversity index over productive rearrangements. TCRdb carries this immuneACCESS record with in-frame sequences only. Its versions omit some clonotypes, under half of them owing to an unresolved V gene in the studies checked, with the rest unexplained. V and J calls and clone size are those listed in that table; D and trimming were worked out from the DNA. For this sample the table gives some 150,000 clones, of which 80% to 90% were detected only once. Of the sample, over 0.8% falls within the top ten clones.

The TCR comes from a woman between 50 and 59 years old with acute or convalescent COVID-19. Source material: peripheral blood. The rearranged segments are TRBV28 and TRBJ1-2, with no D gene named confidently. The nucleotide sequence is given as TGTGCCAGCAGCCACGACGGGAACTATGGCTACACCTTC. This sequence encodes CASSHDGNYGYTF.